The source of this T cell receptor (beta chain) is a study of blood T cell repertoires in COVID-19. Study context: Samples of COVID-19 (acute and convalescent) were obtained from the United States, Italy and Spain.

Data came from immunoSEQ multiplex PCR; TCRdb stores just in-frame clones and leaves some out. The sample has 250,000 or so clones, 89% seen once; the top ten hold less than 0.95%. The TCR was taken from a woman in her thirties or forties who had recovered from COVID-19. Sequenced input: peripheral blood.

The CDR3 protein is CASSVRGTKNIQYF. The CDR3 bases are TGTGCCAGCAGCGTTCGCGGTACCAAAAACATTCAGTACTTC. The chain is built from TRBV9 and TRBJ2-4; the D is unclear. Looked up from germline, CDR1 is SGDLS and CDR2 is YYNGEE. This CDR3 is built from 14 residues. Trimming cost V 2 bases and J 2 bases, with 8 bases left between them.